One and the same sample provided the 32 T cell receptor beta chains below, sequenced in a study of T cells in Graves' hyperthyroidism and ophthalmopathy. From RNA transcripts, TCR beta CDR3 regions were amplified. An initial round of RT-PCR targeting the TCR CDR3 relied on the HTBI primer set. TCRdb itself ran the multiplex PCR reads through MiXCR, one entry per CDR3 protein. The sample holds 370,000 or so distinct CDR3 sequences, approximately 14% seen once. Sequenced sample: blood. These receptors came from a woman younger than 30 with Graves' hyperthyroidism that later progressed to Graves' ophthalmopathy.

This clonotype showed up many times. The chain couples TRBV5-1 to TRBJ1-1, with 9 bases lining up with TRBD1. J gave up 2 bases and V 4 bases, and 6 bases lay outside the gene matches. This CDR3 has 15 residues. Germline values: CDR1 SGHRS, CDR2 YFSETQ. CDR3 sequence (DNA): TGCGCCAGCAGCCAAAGGACAGGGGCCAACACTGAAGCTTTCTTT. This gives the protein CASSQRTGANTEAFF.

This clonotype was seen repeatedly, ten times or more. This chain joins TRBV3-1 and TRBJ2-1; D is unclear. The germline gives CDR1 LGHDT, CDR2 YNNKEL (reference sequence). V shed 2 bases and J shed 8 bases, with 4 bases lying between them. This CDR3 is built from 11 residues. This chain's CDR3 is CASSQSDEQFF. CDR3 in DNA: TGTGCCAGCAGCCAATCCGATGAGCAGTTCTTC.

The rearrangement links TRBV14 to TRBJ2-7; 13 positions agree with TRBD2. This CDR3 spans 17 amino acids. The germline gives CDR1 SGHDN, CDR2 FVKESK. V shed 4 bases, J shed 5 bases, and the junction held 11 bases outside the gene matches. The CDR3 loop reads CASSPYKTSGRADEQYF. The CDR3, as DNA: TGTGCCAGCAGCCCCTACAAAACTAGCGGGAGGGCCGACGAGCAGTACTTC. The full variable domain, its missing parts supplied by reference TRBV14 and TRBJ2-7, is EAGVTQFPSHSVIEKGQTVTLRCDPISGHDNLYWYRRVMGKEIKFLLHFVKESKQDESGMPNNRFLAERTGGTYSTLKVQPAELEDSGVYFCASSPYKTSGRADEQYFGPGTRLTVT.

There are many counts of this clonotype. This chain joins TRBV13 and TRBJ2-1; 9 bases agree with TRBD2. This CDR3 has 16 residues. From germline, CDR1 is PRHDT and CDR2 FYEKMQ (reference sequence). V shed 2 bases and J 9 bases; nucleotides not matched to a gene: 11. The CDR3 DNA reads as TGTGCCAGCAGCTTATTAGCGGGAGATGTCCATGGTGAGCAGTTCTTC. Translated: CASSLLAGDVHGEQFF.

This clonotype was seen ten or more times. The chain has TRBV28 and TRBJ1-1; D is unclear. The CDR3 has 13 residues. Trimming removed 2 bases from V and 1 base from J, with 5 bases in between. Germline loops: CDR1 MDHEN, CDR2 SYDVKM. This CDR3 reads CASSLGGNTEAFF. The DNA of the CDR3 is TGTGCCAGCAGTTTAGGCGGGAACACTGAAGCTTTCTTT. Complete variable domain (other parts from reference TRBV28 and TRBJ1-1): DVKVTQSSRYLVKRTGEKVFLECVQDMDHENMFWYRQDPGLGLRLIYFSYDVKMKEKGDIPEGYSVSREKKERFSLILESASTNQTSMYLCASSLGGNTEAFFGQGTRLTVV.

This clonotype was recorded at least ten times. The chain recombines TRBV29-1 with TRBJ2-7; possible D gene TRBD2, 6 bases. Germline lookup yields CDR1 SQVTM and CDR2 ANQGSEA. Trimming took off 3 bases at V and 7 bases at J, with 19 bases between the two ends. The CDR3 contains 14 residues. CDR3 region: CSVDGRTGAGEQYF. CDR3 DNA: TGCAGCGTTGACGGAAGAACTGGGGCGGGAGAGCAGTACTTC.

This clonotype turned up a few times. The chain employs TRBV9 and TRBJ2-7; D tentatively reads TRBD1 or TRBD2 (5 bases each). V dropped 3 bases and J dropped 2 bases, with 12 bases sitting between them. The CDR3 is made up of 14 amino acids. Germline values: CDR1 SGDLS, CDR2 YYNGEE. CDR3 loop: CASSADGGAYEQYF. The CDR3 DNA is TGTGCCAGCAGCGCAGATGGGGGAGCCTACGAGCAGTACTTC.

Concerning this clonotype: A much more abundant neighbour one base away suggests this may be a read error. The CDR3 sequence: CAGLAGSGVASF. The CDR3 region has the DNA TGTGCCGGCCTAGCAGGGAGCGGGGTAGCTTCCTTT. This rearrangement joins TRBV28 to TRBJ1-1; D perhaps matches TRBD1 (5 bases). The CDR3 has 12 residues. Germline V gives CDR1 MDHEN, CDR2 SYDVKM.

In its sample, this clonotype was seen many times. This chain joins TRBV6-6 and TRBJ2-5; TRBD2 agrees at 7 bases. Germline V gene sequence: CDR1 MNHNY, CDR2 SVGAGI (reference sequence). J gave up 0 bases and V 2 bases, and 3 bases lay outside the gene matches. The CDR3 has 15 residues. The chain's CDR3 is CASSYNREDQETQYF. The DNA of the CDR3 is TGTGCCAGCAGTTACAATCGGGAGGACCAAGAGACCCAGTACTTC.

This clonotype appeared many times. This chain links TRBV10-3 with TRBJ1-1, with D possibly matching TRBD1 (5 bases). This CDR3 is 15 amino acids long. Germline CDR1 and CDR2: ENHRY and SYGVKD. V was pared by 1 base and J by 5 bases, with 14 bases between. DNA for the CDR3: TGTGCCATCAGTGAGTGGGGGGGAGAACGGACTGAAGCTTTCTTT. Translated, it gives CAISEWGGERTEAFF.

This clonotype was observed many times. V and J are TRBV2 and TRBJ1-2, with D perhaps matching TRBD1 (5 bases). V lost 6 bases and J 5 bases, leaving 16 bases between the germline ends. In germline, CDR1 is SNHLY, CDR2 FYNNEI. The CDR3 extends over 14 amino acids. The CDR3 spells CASRPGGFHYGYTF. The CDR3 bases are TGTGCCAGCAGACCCGGGGGGTTTCATTATGGCTACACCTTC.

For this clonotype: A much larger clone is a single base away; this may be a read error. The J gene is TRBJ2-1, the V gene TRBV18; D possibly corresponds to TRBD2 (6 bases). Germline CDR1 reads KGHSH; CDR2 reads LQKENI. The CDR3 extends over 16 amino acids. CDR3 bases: TGTGCCAGCTCATCGACGTGGCTGGAGGGAGGCAATGAGCAGCTCTTC. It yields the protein CASSSTWLEGGNEQLF.

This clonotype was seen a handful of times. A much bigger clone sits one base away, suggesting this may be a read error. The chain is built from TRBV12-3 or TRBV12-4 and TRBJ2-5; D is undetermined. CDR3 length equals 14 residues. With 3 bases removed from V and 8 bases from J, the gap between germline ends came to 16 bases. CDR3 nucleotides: TGTGCCAGCAGTTTTTCGAGCTCCGGTTTAACCCAGTACTTC. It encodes CASSFSSSGLTQYF.

The CDR3 DNA follows: TGTGCCAGCAGCCAGCTACCGGGACTAGCGCGGATTCTGGGCAAAAACATTCAGTACTTC. This translates into CASSQLPGLARILGKNIQYF. V and J are TRBV14 and TRBJ2-4; the match to TRBD2 covers 10 bases. The CDR3 is made up of 20 amino acids. Germline CDR1 reads SGHDN; CDR2 reads FVKESK. V was clipped by 3 bases and J by 3 bases; unmatched bases: 17.

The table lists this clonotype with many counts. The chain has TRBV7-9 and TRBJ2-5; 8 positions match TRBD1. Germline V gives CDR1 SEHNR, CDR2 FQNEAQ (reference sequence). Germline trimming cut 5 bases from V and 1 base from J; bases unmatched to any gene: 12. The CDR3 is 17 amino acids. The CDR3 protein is CASSPRWTGTTQETQYF. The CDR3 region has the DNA TGTGCCAGCAGCCCCCGATGGACAGGGACAACCCAAGAGACCCAGTACTTC.

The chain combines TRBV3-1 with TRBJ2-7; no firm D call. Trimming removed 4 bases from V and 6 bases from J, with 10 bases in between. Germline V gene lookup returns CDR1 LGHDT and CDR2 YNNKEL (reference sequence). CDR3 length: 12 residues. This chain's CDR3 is CASSLGPLEQYF. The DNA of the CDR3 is TGTGCCAGCAGCCTAGGACCCCTCGAGCAGTACTTC.

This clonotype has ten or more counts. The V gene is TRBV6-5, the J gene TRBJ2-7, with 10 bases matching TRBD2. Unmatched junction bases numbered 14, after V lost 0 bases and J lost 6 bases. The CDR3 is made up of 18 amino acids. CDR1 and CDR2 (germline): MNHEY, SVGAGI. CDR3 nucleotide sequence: TGTGCCAGCAGTTACTCGTTCACTAGCGGGATGAGGGTTCCCGAGCAGTACTTC. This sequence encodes CASSYSFTSGMRVPEQYF.

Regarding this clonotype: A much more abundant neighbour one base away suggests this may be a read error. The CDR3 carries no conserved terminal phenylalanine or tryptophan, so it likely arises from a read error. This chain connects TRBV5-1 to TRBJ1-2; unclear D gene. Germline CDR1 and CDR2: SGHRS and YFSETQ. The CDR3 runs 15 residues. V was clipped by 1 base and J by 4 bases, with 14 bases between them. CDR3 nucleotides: TGCGCCAGCAGCTTGTATTCCCCGGGTCTCTATGGCTACACCCTC. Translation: CASSLYSPGLYGYTL.

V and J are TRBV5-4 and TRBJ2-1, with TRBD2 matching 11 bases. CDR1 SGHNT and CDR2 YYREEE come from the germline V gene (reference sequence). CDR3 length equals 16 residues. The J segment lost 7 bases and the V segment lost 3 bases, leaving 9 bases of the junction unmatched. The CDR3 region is CASSSPGTSGNNEQFF. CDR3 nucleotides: TGTGCCAGCAGCTCCCCCGGGACTAGCGGTAATAATGAGCAGTTCTTC.

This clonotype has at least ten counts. The CDR3 DNA reads as TGTGCCAGCAGCCAAGTGGATACGCAGTATTTT. Translated: CASSQVDTQYF. This rearrangement joins TRBV3-1 to TRBJ2-3; the D is unclear. The germline gives CDR1 LGHDT, CDR2 YNNKEL (reference sequence). The CDR3 length is 11 residues. V lost 1 base and J lost 6, with 2 bases in between.

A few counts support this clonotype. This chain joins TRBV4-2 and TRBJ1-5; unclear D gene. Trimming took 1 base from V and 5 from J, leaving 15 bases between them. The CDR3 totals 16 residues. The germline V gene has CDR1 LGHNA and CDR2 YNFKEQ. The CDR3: CASSQVGRKGDQPQHF. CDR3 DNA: TGTGCCAGCAGCCAAGTCGGGCGAAAGGGAGATCAGCCCCAGCATTTT.

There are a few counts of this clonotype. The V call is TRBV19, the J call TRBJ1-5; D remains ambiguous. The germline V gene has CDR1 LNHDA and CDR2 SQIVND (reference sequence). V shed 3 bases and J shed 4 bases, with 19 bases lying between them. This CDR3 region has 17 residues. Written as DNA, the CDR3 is TGTGCCAGTAGTATTGGGCAGACGGATGGAGGTAATCAGCCCCAGCATTTT. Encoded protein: CASSIGQTDGGNQPQHF.

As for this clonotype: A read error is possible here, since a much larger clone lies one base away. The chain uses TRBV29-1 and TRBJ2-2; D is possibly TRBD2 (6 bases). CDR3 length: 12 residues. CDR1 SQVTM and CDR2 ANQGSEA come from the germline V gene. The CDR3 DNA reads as TGCGGCGTATCGGGAGTCACCGGGGAGCTGTTTTTT. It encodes CGVSGVTGELFF.

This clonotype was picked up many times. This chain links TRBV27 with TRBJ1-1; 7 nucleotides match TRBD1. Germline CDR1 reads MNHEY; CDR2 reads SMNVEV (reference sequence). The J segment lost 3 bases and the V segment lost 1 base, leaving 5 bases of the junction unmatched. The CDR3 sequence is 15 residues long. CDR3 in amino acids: CASSLFGTAHTEAFF. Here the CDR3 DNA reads TGTGCCAGCAGTTTATTCGGGACAGCGCACACTGAAGCTTTCTTT.

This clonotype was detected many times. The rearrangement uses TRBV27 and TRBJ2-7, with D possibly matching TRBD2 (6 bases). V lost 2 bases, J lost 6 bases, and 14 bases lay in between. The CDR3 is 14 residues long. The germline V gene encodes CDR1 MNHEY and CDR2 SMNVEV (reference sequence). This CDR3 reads CASSLRQWGGEQYF. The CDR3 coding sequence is TGTGCCAGCAGTTTAAGGCAGTGGGGAGGCGAGCAGTACTTC.

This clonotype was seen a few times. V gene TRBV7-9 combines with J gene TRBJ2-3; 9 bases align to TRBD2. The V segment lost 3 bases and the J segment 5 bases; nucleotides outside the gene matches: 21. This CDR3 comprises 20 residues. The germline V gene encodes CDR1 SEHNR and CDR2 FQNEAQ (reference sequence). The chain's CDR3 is CASSFYVGHLSGRTGDTQYF. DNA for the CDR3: TGTGCCAGCAGCTTTTATGTCGGACATCTTAGCGGGAGAACGGGAGATACGCAGTATTTT.

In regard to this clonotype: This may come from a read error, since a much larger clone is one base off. Here the CDR3 reads CASSLRTSGGQETQYF. CDR3 nucleotide sequence: TGTGCCAGCAGTTTACGGACTAGCGGGGGGCAAGAGACCCAGTACTTC. The rearrangement links TRBV28 to TRBJ2-5; 14 bases line up with TRBD2. The germline CDR1 and CDR2 sequences are MDHEN and SYDVKM. Trimming cost V 2 bases and J 2 bases; bases outside gene matches: 1. The CDR3 has 16 residues.

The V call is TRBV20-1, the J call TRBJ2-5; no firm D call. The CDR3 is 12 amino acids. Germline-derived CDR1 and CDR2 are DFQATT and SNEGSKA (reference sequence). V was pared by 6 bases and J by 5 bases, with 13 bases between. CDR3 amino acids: CSAEVGRETQYF. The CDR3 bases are TGCAGTGCCGAAGTAGGTCGGGAGACCCAGTACTTC.

In DNA form, the CDR3 reads TGTGCCAGCAGCTTAGCGGGTATAACAGGGATAGATTACTACAATGAGCAGTTCTTC. Its translation is CASSLAGITGIDYYNEQFF. The chain is built from TRBV7-9 and TRBJ2-1, with D possibly matching TRBD1 (6 bases). V gave up 0 bases and J gave up 3 bases, with 21 bases separating them. Germline loops: CDR1 SEHNR, CDR2 FQNEAQ (reference sequence). There are 19 residues in the CDR3.

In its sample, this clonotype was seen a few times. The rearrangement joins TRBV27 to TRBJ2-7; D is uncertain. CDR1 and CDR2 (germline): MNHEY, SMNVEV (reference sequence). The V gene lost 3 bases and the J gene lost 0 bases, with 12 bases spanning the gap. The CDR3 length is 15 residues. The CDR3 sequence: CASSLLARSSYEQYF. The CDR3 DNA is TGTGCCAGCAGTTTGCTGGCCAGGAGCTCCTACGAGCAGTACTTC.

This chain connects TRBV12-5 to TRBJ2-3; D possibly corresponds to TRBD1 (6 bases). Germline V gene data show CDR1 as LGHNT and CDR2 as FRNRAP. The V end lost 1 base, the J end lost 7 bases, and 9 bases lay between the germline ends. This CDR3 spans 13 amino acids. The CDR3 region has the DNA TGTGCTAGTGGTTTGGGGGGGCTGAATACGCAGTATTTT. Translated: CASGLGGLNTQYF.

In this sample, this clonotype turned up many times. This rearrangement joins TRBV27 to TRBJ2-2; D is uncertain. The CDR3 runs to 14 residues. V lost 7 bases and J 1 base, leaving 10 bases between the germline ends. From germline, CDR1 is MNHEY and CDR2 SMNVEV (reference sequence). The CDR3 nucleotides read TGTGCCAGCAAGGGCAGGATGAACACCGGGGAGCTGTTTTTT. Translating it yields CASKGRMNTGELFF.